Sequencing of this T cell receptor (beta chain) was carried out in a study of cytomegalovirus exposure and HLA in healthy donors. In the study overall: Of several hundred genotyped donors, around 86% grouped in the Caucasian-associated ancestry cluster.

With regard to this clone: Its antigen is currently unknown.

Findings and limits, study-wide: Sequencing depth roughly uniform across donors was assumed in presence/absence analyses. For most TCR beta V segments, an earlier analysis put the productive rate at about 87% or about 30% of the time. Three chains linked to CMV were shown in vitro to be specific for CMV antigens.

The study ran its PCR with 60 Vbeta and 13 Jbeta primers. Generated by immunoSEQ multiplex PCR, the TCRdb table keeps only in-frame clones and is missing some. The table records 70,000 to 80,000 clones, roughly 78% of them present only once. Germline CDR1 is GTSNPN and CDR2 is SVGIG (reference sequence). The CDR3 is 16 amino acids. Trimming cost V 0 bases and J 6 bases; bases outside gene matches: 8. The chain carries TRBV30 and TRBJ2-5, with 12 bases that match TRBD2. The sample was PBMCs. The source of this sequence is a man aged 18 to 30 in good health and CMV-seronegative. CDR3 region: CAWSVETSGSLKTQYF. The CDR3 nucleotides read TGTGCCTGGAGTGTAGAGACTAGCGGGAGCTTGAAGACCCAGTACTTC.